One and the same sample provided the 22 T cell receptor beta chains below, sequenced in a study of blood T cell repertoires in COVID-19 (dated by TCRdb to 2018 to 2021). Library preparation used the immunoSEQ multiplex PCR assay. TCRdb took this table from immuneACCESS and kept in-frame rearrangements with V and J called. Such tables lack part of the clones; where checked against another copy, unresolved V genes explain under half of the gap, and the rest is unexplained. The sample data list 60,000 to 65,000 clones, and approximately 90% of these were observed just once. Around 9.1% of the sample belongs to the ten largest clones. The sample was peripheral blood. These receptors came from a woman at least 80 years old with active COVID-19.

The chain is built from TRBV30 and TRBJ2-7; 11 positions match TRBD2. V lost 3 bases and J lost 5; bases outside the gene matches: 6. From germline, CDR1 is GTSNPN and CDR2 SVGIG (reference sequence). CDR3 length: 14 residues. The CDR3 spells CAWSPGTSGHEQYF. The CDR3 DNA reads TGTGCCTGGAGCCCCGGGACTAGCGGCCACGAGCAGTACTTC.

The CDR3, as DNA: TGTGCCAGCAGCAGGAACAGGCTGGAGACCCAGTACTTC. This sequence encodes CASSRNRLETQYF. The chain carries TRBV3-1 (or the pseudogene TRBV3-2) and TRBJ2-5; D may be TRBD1 (5 bases). Germline CDR1 reads LGHDT; CDR2 reads YNNKEL (reference sequence). V shed 5 bases and J shed 5 bases, with 12 bases lying between them. The CDR3 sequence is 13 residues long.

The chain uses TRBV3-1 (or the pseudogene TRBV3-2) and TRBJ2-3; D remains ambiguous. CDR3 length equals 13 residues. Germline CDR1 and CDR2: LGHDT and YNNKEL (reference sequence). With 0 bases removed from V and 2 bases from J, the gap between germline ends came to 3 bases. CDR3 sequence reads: CASSQDITDTQYF. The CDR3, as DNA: TGTGCCAGCAGCCAAGATATCACAGATACGCAGTATTTT.

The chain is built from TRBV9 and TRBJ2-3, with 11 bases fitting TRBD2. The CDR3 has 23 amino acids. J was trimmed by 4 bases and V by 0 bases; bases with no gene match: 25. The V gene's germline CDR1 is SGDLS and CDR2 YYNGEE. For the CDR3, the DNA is TGTGCCAGCAGCGTAGTAGTCCTAGCGGGAGGCCCACCGGAGATCACCTTCGCAGATACGCAGTATTTT. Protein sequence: CASSVVVLAGGPPEITFADTQYF.

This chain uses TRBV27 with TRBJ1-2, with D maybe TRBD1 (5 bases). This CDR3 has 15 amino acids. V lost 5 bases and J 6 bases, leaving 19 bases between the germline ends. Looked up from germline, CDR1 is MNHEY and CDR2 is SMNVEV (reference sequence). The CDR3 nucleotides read TGTGCCAGCAGTCCTCTTCTTGGAGGGGCCGATGGCTACACCTTC. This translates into CASSPLLGGADGYTF.

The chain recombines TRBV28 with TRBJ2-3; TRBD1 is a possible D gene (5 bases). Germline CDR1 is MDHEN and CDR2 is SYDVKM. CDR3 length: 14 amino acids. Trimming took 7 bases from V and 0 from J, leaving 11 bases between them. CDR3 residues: CASTGKASTDTQYF. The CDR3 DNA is TGTGCCAGCACAGGGAAGGCCAGCACAGATACGCAGTATTTT.

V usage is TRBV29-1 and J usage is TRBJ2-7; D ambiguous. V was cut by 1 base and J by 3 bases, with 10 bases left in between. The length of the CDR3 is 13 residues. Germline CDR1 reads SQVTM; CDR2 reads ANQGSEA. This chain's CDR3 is CSVEGQTIYEQYF. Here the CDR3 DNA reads TGCAGCGTTGAAGGGCAAACTATCTACGAGCAGTACTTC.

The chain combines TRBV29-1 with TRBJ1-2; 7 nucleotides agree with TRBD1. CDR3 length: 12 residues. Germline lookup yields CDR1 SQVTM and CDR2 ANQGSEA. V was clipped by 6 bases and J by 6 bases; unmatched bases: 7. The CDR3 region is CSVTDRVNGYTF. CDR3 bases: TGCAGCGTGACTGACAGGGTAAATGGCTACACCTTC.

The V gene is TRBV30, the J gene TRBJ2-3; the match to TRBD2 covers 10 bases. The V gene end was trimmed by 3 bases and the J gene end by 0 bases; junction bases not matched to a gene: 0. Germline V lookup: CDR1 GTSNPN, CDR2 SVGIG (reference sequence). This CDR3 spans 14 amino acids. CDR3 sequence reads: CAWRLAGSTDTQYF. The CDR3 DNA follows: TGTGCCTGGAGACTAGCGGGGAGCACAGATACGCAGTATTTT.

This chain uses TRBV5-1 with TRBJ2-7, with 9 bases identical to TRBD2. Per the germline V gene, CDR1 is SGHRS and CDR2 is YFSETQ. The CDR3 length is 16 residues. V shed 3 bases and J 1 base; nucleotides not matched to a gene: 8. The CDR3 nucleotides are TGCGCCAGCAGCTCGGGGGCTAGCGGGACGTCCTACGAGCAGTACTTC. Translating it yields CASSSGASGTSYEQYF.

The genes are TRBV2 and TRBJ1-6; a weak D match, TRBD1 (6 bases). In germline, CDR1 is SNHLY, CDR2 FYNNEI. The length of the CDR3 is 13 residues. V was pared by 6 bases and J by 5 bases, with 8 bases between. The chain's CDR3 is CASRGQNNSPLHF. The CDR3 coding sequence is TGTGCCAGCAGGGGACAAAATAATTCACCCCTCCACTTT.

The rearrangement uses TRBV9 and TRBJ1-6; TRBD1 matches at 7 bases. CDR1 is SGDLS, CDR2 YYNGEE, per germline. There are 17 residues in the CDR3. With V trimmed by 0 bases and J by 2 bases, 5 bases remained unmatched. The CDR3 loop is CASSVGGQGAYNSPLHF. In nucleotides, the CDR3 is TGTGCCAGCAGCGTAGGAGGGCAGGGGGCCTATAATTCACCCCTCCACTTT.

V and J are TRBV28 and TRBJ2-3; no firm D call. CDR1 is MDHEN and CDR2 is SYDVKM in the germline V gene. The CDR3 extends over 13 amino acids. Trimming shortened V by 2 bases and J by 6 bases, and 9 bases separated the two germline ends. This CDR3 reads CASSLESRDTQYF. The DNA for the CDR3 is TGTGCCAGCAGTTTAGAAAGCCGGGATACGCAGTATTTT.

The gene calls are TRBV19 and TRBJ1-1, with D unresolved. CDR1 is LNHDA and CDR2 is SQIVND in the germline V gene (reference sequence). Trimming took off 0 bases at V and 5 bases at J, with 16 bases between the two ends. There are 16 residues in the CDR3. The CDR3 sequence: CASSIDRLYRGTEAFF. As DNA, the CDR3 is TGTGCCAGTAGTATAGATCGACTGTACAGAGGGACTGAAGCTTTCTTT.

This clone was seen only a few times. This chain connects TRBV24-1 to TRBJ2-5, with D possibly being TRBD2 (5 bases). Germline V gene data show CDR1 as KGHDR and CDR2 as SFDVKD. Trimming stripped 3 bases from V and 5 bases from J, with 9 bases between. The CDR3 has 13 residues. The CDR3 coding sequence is TGTGCCACCAGTGATCGTTCGGGGGAGACCCAGTACTTC. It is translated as CATSDRSGETQYF.

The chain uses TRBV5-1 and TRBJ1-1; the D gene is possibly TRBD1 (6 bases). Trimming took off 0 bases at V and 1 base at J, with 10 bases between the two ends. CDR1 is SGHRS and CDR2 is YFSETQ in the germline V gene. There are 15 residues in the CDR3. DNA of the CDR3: TGCGCCAGCAGCTTGGTCGGGGGGCAGAACACTGAAGCTTTCTTT. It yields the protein CASSLVGGQNTEAFF.

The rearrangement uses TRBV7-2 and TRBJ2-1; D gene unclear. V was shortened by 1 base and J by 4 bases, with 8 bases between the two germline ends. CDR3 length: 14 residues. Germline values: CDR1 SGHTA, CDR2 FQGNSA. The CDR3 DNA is TGTGCCAGCAGCTTAGGAGAGGAATACAATGAGCAGTTCTTC. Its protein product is CASSLGEEYNEQFF.

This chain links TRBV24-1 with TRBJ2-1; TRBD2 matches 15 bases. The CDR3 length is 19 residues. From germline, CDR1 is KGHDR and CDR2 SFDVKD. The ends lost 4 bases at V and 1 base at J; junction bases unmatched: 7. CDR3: CATSDPWTSGRASYNEQFF. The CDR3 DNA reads TGTGCCACCAGTGACCCTTGGACTAGCGGGAGGGCTTCCTACAATGAGCAGTTCTTC.

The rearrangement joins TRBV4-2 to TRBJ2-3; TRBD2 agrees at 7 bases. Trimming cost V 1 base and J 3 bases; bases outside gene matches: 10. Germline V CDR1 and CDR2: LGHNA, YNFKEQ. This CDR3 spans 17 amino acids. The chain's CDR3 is CASSQGGSGSVTDTQYF. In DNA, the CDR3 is TGTGCCAGCAGCCAAGGAGGTAGCGGGTCGGTGACAGATACGCAGTATTTT.

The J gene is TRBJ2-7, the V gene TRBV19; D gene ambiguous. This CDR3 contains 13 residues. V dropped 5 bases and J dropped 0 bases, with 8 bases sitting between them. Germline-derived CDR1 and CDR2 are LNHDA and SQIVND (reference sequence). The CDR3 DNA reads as TGTGCCAGTAGTGTGGCGGACTCCTACGAGCAGTACTTC. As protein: CASSVADSYEQYF.

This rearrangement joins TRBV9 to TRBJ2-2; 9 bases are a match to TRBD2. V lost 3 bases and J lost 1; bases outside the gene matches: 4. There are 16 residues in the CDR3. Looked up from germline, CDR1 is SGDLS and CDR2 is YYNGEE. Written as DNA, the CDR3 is TGTGCCAGCAGCGGGGTGACTAGCGGGAACACCGGGGAGCTGTTTTTT. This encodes CASSGVTSGNTGELFF.

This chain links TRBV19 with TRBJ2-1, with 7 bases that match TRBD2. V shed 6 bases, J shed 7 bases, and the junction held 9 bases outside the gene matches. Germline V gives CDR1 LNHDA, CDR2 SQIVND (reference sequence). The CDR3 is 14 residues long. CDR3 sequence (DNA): TGTGCCAGTAGAGGGGCGGGAGAAATGAATGAGCAGTTCTTC. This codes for CASRGAGEMNEQFF.